This paragraph reports one T cell receptor (beta chain). Antigen specificity is unknown. Unique molecular identifiers were present in the TCR beta cDNA libraries. MiXCR, applied by TCRdb to the PCR reads, yields one record per CDR3 protein. The data hold hundreds of thousands of distinct CDR3 sequences, with 25% to 30% observed a single time. This sample stems from a study of post-analysis software for immune sequencing data. Study-level results: Among multiple sclerosis patients, normalized Chao1 diversity was significantly below that of controls. With F measure, samples from one preparation batch clustered together strongly.

The sample consisted of blood. The source of this sequence is a girl aged 5-17 years with multiple sclerosis.

CDR3 sequence reads: CASSQDLASPRRNTEAFF. CDR3 DNA sequence: TGCGCCAGCAGCCAAGATCTCGCTTCCCCCCGTCGGAACACTGAAGCTTTCTTT. The chain couples TRBV4-3 to TRBJ1-1; D unclear. Germline CDR1 LGHNA, CDR2 YSLEER. This CDR3 is 18 amino acids long. V dropped 0 bases and J dropped 1 base, with 18 bases sitting between them.